What follows are 21 T cell receptor beta chains derived from one specimen sequenced in a study of CD8 T cells in ankylosing spondylitis. Notes on the study in general: Characteristic of ankylosing spondylitis blood, it appeared, was a TCR beta motif comprising 7 to 9 highly homologous variants.

TCRdb ran MiXCR on the 5' RACE reads and lists one entry per CDR3 protein. The repertoire consists of around 430,000 distinct CDR3 sequences, with roughly a sixth occurring once and the leading ten covering 1%. No antigen has been assigned to these receptors. The material sequenced was blood, either unsorted or a sorted T cell fraction (not recorded which). The source is a male donor with ankylosing spondylitis.

This clonotype showed up just a few times. This chain connects TRBV18 to TRBJ2-3; D not resolved. V lost 0 bases to trimming and J lost 0 bases, with 7 bases between them. The CDR3 extends over 15 amino acids. The germline V gene has CDR1 KGHSH and CDR2 LQKENI. The CDR3 spells CASSPPERSTDTQYF. The CDR3 nucleotides read TGTGCCAGCTCACCACCAGAGAGAAGCACAGATACGCAGTATTTT.

The chain links TRBV21-1 to TRBJ2-1; the table assigns TRBD2, which was not confirmed against the DNA. TRBV21-1 is a listed pseudogene. This CDR3 spans 16 amino acids. This chain's CDR3 is CASSEAGTSAQITTVF. CDR3 bases: TGTGCCAGCAGCGAAGCGGGGACTAGCGCACAGATCACAACGGTCTTC.

The gene calls are TRBV30 and TRBJ2-1, with D tentatively TRBD2 (6 bases). This CDR3 spans 17 amino acids. The germline gives CDR1 GTSNPN, CDR2 SVGIG (reference sequence). V lost 2 bases and J lost 5, with 22 bases in between. This CDR3 is CAWSLIRGLFGNNEQFF. The CDR3 region has the DNA TGTGCCTGGAGTCTCATACGGGGACTCTTTGGCAACAATGAGCAGTTCTTC.

This clonotype appeared a few times. The rearrangement uses TRBV4-1 and TRBJ1-5; D might be TRBD1 (6 bases). V lost 1 base to trimming and J lost 6 bases, with 10 bases between them. The CDR3 contains 14 residues. Germline values: CDR1 MGHRA, CDR2 YSYEKL. DNA of the CDR3: TGCGCCAGCAGCCAAGTACAGGGAGGTCAGCCCCAGCATTTT. Translating it yields CASSQVQGGQPQHF.

Only a few counts were recorded for this clonotype. J is TRBJ2-3 and V is TRBV20-1, with D possibly matching TRBD2 (5 bases). Trimming removed 0 bases from V and 6 bases from J, with 7 bases in between. Per germline, CDR1 DFQATT and CDR2 SNEGSKA (reference sequence). This CDR3 has 12 residues. Written as DNA, the CDR3 is TGCAGTGCTAGAGATAGGAGGGATACGCAGTATTTT. Encoded protein: CSARDRRDTQYF.

This clonotype appeared a few times. The V and J genes are TRBV4-1 and TRBJ2-3, with TRBD2 matching over 12 bases. The CDR3 spans 17 residues. V dropped 5 bases and J dropped 3; count of bases not matched to a gene: 9. Germline assignment: CDR1 MGHRA and CDR2 YSYEKL. CDR3 region: CASSSRTSGVGTDTQYF. CDR3 coding DNA: TGCGCCAGCAGCTCCCGGACTAGCGGGGTGGGAACAGATACGCAGTATTTT.

The rearrangement uses TRBV10-2 and TRBJ2-1; no clear D. In germline, CDR1 is WSHSY, CDR2 SAAADI. This CDR3 is built from 11 residues. Trimming left V 8 bases short and J 10 bases short, with 12 bases between. CDR3: CASDRSGEQFF. CDR3 nucleotide sequence: TGCGCCAGCGATAGGAGTGGGGAGCAGTTCTTC.

The genes are TRBV20-1 and TRBJ1-1; D gene ambiguous. This CDR3 region has 11 residues. Trimming removed 4 bases at V and 4 bases at J, with 7 bases between. In germline, CDR1 is DFQATT, CDR2 SNEGSKA (reference sequence). The DNA of the CDR3 is TGCAGTGCTATGATCGCCACTGAAGCTTTCTTT. It yields the protein CSAMIATEAFF.

The chain joins TRBV20-1 to TRBJ2-1; 11 nucleotides match TRBD2. With 2 bases clipped from V and 0 bases from J, the junction kept 6 bases outside the gene matches. Germline CDR1 reads DFQATT; CDR2 reads SNEGSKA (reference sequence). There are 17 residues in the CDR3. CDR3 in amino acids: CSARTGTSGRSYNEQFF. The CDR3 region has the DNA TGCAGTGCTAGAACCGGGACTAGCGGCCGCTCCTACAATGAGCAGTTCTTC.

This clonotype was counted between two and nine times. V usage is TRBV6-1 and J usage is TRBJ1-6; 8 bases are shared with TRBD1. V gave up 5 bases and J gave up 9 bases; unmatched junction bases: 6. Germline assignment: CDR1 MNHNS and CDR2 SASEGT. This CDR3 is 14 amino acids long. CDR3: CASSRTGIGSPLHF. The DNA for the CDR3 is TGTGCCAGCAGTAGGACAGGGATTGGTTCACCCCTCCACTTT.

The sample holds a few counts of this clonotype. CDR3 loop: CASSPRGTSGRPTDTQYF. The CDR3 bases are TGTGCCAGCAGCCCCCGGGGGACTAGCGGGAGACCCACAGATACGCAGTATTTT. The genes are TRBV3-1 and TRBJ2-3; 14 bases fit TRBD2. With V trimmed by 4 bases and J by 2 bases, 8 bases remained unmatched. This CDR3 region has 18 residues. CDR1 is LGHDT, CDR2 YNNKEL, per germline (reference sequence).

The chain joins TRBV24-1 to TRBJ2-1; 14 bases are a match to TRBD2. The CDR3 is 19 residues long. Germline V gives CDR1 KGHDR, CDR2 SFDVKD. The junction had 12 bases not matched to a gene; V was cut back by 5 bases and J by 4 bases. The CDR3, as DNA: TGTGCCACCAGTGTTCCGCAGGGACTAGCGGGAGAGGGGTACAATGAGCAGTTCTTC. It translates to CATSVPQGLAGEGYNEQFF.

This clonotype was picked up a small number of times. The chain combines TRBV5-5 with TRBJ1-1; the D is unclear. CDR1 and CDR2 from the germline V gene are SGHKS and YYEKEE (reference sequence). Trimming removed 2 bases from V and 5 bases from J, with 16 bases in between. This CDR3 spans 15 amino acids. In DNA, the CDR3 is TGTGCCAGCAGCTTATGGACGTCGGGATTAACTGAAGCTTTCTTT. It encodes CASSLWTSGLTEAFF.

This chain links TRBV4-3 with TRBJ2-3; TRBD2 matches at 8 bases. Germline CDR1 is LGHNA and CDR2 is YSLEER. The CDR3 length is 16 residues. The V and J ends lost 1 base and 2 bases, in that order; junction bases with no gene match: 5. The CDR3, as DNA: TGCGCCAGCAGCCAAGCGGTAGCGGGACCCACAGATACGCAGTATTTT. The encoded protein is CASSQAVAGPTDTQYF.

This clonotype occurred a few times. The chain employs TRBV4-3 and TRBJ1-3; D remains unclear. Germline lookup yields CDR1 LGHNA and CDR2 YSLEER. This CDR3 has 15 amino acids. V gave up 3 bases and J gave up 0 bases, with 9 bases separating them. CDR3 loop: CASSQAASSGNTIYF. CDR3 nucleotide sequence: TGCGCCAGCAGCCAGGCCGCCAGCTCTGGAAACACCATATATTTT.

This clonotype was observed a few times. This sequence joins TRBV12-3 or TRBV12-4 and TRBJ2-3; 12 nucleotides match TRBD1. This CDR3 has 17 residues. V was clipped by 6 bases and J by 4 bases; unmatched bases: 11. CDR3 coding DNA: TGTGCCAGCAGCCCCTCCATGGGACAGGGGGCTTCAGATACGCAGTATTTT. Protein: CASSPSMGQGASDTQYF.

CDR3 bases: TGCGCCAGCAGCCAAGATAGGGTTGGGACATACACCTTC. This gives the protein CASSQDRVGTYTF. V and J are TRBV4-1 and TRBJ1-2, with D possibly matching TRBD1 (6 bases). Germline V gene data show CDR1 as MGHRA and CDR2 as YSYEKL. Trimming removed 0 bases at V and 11 bases at J, with 13 bases between. This CDR3 contains 13 residues.

The V and J genes are TRBV6-1 and TRBJ2-7, with 13 bases fitting TRBD2. CDR1 is MNHNS, CDR2 SASEGT, per germline. V gave up 6 bases and J gave up 3 bases; unmatched junction bases: 5. The CDR3 runs 15 residues. The CDR3 sequence: CASSTWTSGSYEQYF. The CDR3 coding sequence is TGTGCCAGCAGCACCTGGACTAGCGGGAGCTACGAGCAGTACTTC.

The CDR3 spells CSARGRAGFRSNQPQHF. The CDR3, as DNA: TGCAGTGCTAGGGGCAGGGCTGGGTTTAGGAGCAATCAGCCCCAGCATTTT. The V call is TRBV20-1, the J call TRBJ1-5, with a tentative D call TRBD1 (5 bases). The CDR3 is 17 amino acids. CDR1 and CDR2 from the germline V gene are DFQATT and SNEGSKA (reference sequence). V was pared by 3 bases and J by 1 base, with 19 bases between.

This clonotype was seen repeatedly, ten times or more. V is TRBV12-3 or TRBV12-4 and J is TRBJ1-2; D not certain. V was shortened by 3 bases and J by 8 bases, with 4 bases between the two germline ends. CDR3 length: 10 residues. Here the CDR3 reads CASSLRGYTF. CDR3 coding DNA: TGTGCCAGCAGTTTGCGAGGCTACACCTTC.

The genes are TRBV3-1 and TRBJ2-3; 7 nucleotides agree with TRBD2. CDR1 is LGHDT, CDR2 YNNKEL, per germline (reference sequence). The V and J ends lost 4 bases and 3 bases, in that order; junction bases with no gene match: 19. This CDR3 has 19 amino acids. In DNA, the CDR3 is TGTGCCAGCAGCCCGCCCCCAAAGAAAGCTAGCGGAGTAACAGATACGCAGTATTTT. Amino acids: CASSPPPKKASGVTDTQYF.